This T cell receptor beta chain was found in a study of cytomegalovirus exposure and HLA in healthy donors. Study-level results: Excluded: some indistinguishable V segments such as TRBV6-2 and TRBV6-3.

PCR employed 60 Vbeta and 13 Jbeta primers. Using immunoSEQ multiplex PCR, the repertoire was profiled, and TCRdb retains in-frame clones only, with some absent. In the table there are over 100,000 clones, around 80% of which are singletons. The CDR3 totals 15 residues. Trimming removed 4 bases from V and 3 bases from J; junction bases left unmatched: 5. The germline CDR1 and CDR2 sequences are SGHTA and FQGNSA. Only one count was recorded for this clone. The antigen is unknown. The rearrangement links TRBV7-2 to TRBJ2-2; 7 bases are a match to TRBD1. This clonotype was obtained from a female donor in good health and CMV-seronegative. The sequencing sample was made of PBMCs. This CDR3 reads CASSSQGLDTGELFF. In DNA form, the CDR3 reads TGTGCCAGCAGCTCACAGGGGTTGGACACCGGGGAGCTGTTTTTT.